The sequence of this T cell receptor (beta chain) was determined in a study of blood T cell repertoires in COVID-19. Study overall: Collection of acute and convalescent COVID-19 samples took place in the United States, Italy and Spain. Sources were T cells, B-cell-depleted T cells, or PBMCs; the material itself was cDNA or gDNA.

Per the original data handling: From reference gene primer amplification, estimates of nucleated cell counts were derived. Assay: immunoSEQ multiplex PCR; the TCRdb copy retains only in-frame clones and omits some. V and J calls and clone size are copied from that table; D and trimming were computed from the DNA. The sample contains about 85,000 clones, approximately 90% of which appear only once. CDR3 length equals 16 residues. Looked up from germline, CDR1 is SNHLY and CDR2 is FYNNEI. The V gene lost 3 bases and the J gene lost 1 base, with 12 bases spanning the gap. The TCR originated in a human donor with active COVID-19. The donor label of this sample is uncertain. Material for sequencing was peripheral blood. The rearrangement links TRBV2 to TRBJ1-4; the D gene is possibly TRBD1 (5 bases). CDR3 DNA sequence: TGTGCCAGCAGTGACAGGGATTTAGGAACTAATGAAAAACTGTTTTTT. Translated: CASSDRDLGTNEKLFF.